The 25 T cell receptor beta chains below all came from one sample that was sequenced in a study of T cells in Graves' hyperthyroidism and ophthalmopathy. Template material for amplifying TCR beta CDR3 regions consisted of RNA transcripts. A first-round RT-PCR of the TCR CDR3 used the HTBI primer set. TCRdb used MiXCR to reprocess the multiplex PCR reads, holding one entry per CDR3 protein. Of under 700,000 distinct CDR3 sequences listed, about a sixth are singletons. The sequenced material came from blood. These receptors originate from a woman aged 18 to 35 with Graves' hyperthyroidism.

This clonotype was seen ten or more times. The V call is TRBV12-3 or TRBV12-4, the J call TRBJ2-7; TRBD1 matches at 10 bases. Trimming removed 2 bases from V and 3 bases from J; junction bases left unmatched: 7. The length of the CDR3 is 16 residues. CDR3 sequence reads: CASSLYVGTGDYEQYF. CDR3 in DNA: TGTGCCAGCAGTTTATATGTGGGGACAGGGGACTACGAGCAGTACTTC.

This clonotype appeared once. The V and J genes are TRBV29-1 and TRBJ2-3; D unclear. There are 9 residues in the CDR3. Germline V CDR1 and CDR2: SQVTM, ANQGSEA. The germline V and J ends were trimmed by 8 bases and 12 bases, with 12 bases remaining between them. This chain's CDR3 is CSFDNLQYF. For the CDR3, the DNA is TGCAGCTTCGACAACTTACAGTATTTT.

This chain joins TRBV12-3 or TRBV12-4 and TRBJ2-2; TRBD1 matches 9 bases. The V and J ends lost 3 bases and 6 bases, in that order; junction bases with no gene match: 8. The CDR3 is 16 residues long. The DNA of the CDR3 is TGTGCCAGCAGTTTCGGGACAGGGTTTATCGCCGGGGAGCTGTTTTTT. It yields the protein CASSFGTGFIAGELFF.

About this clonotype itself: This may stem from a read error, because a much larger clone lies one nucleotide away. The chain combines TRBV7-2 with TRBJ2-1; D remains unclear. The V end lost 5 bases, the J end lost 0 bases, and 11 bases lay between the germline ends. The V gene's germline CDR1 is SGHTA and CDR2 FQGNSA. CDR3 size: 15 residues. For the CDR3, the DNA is TGTGCCAGCAGCCCCGGCTATGGCTCCTACAATGAGCAGTTCTTC. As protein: CASSPGYGSYNEQFF.

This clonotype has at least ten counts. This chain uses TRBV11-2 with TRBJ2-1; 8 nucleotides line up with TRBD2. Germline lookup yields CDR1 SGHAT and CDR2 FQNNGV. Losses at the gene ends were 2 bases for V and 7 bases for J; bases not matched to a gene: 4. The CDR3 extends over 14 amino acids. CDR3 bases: TGTGCCAGCAGCTTACCGGGAGGGGGTAATGAGCAGTTCTTC. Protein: CASSLPGGGNEQFF.

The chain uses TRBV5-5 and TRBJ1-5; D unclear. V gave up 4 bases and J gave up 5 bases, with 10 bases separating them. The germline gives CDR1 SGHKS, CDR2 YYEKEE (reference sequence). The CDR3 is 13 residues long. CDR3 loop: CASSHATDQPQHF. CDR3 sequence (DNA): TGTGCCAGCAGCCACGCGACCGATCAGCCCCAGCATTTT.

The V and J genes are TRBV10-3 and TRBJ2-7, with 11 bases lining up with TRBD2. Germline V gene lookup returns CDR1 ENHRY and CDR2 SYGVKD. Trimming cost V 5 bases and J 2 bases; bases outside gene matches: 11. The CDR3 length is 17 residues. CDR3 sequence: CAISSSGRPRVAYEQYF. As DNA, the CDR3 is TGTGCCATCAGTTCTAGCGGGAGGCCTAGGGTCGCCTACGAGCAGTACTTC.

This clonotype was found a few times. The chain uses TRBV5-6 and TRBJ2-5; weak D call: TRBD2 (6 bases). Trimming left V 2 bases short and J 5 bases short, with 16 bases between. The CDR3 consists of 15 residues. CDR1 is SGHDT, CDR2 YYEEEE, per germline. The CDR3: CASSFPGGIGETQYF. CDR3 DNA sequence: TGTGCCAGCAGCTTTCCTGGCGGGATCGGGGAGACCCAGTACTTC.

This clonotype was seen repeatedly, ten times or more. DNA for the CDR3: TGCGCCAGCAGCGACTTCTGGCAGACAAACACTGAAGCTTTCTTT. It translates to CASSDFWQTNTEAFF. The rearrangement joins TRBV10-2 to TRBJ1-1; D is undetermined. The germline V and J ends were trimmed by 6 bases and 2 bases, with 16 bases remaining between them. Germline CDR1 WSHSY, CDR2 SAAADI. CDR3 length equals 15 residues.

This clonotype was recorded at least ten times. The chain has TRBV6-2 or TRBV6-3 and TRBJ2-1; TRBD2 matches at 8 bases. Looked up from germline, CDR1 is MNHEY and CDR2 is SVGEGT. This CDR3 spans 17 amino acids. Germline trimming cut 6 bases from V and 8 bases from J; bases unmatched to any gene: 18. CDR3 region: CASRGTRGIWIYDEQFF. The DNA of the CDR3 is TGTGCCAGCAGGGGGACTAGGGGTATCTGGATCTATGATGAGCAGTTCTTC.

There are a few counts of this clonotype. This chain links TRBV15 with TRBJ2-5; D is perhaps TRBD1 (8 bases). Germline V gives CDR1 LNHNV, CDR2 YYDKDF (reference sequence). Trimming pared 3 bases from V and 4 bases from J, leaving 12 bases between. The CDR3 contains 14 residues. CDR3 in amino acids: CATSRTGEGETQYF. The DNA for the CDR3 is TGTGCCACCAGCAGGACAGGGGAGGGAGAGACCCAGTACTTC.

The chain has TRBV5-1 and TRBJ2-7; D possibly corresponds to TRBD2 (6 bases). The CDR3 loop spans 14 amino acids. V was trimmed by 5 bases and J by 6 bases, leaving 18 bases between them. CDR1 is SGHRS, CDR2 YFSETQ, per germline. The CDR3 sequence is CASSVGNGRGEQYF. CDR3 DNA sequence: TGCGCCAGCAGTGTTGGTAACGGGAGAGGCGAGCAGTACTTC.

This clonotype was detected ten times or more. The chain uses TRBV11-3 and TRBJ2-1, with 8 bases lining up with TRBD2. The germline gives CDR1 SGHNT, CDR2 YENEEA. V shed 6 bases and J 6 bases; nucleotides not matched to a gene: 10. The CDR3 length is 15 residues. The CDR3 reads CASRESGGGFNEQFF. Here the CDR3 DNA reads TGTGCCAGCAGGGAAAGCGGGGGTGGTTTCAATGAGCAGTTCTTC.

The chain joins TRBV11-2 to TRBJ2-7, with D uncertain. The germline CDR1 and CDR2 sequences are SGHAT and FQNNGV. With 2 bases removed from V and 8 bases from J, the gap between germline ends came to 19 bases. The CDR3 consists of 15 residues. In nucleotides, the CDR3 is TGTGCCAGCAGCTTATTTAACACTCCTGCGCAGCAGCAGTACTTC. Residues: CASSLFNTPAQQQYF. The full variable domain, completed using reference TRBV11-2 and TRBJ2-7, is EAGVAQSPRYKIIEKRQSVAFWCNPISGHATLYWYQQILGQGPKLLIQFQNNGVVDDSQLPKDRFSAERLKGVDSTLKIQPAKLEDSAVYLCASSLFNTPAQQQYFGPGTRLTVT.

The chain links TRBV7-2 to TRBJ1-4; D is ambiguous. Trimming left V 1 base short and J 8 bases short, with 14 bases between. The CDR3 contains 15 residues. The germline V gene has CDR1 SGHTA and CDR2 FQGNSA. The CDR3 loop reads CASSLVGAGGEKLFF. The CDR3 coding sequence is TGTGCCAGCAGCTTAGTGGGAGCTGGAGGGGAAAAACTGTTTTTT.

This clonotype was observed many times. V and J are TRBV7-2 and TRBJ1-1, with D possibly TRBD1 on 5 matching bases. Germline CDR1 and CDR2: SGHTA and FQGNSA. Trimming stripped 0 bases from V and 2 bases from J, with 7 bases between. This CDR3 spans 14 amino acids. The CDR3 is CASSLAQGNTEAFF. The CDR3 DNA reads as TGTGCCAGCAGCTTAGCTCAGGGTAACACTGAAGCTTTCTTT.

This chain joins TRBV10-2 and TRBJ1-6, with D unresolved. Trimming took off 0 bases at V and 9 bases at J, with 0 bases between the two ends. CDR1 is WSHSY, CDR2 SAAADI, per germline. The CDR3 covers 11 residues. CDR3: CASSESSPLHF. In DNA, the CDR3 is TGCGCCAGCAGTGAGTCTTCACCCCTCCACTTT.

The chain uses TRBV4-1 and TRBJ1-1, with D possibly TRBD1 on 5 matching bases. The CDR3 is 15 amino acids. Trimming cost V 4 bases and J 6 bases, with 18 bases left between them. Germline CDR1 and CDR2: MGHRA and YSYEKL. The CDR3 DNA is TGCGCCAGCAGCCGGGACCCGACGGGGGTCGCTGAAGCTTTCTTT. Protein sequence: CASSRDPTGVAEAFF.

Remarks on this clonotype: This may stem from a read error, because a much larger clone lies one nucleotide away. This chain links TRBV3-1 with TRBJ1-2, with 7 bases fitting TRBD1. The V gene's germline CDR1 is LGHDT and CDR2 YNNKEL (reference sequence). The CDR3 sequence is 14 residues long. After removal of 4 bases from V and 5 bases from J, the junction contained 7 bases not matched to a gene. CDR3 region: CASSRQEGAYGYTF. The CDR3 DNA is TGTGCCAGCAGCCGACAGGAGGGGGCTTATGGCTACACCTTC.

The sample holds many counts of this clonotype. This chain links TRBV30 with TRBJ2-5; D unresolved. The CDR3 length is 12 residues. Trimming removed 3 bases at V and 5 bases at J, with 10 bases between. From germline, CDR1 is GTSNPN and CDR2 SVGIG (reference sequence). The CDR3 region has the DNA TGTGCCTGGAGCAATCAAGGGGAGACCCAGTACTTC. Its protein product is CAWSNQGETQYF.

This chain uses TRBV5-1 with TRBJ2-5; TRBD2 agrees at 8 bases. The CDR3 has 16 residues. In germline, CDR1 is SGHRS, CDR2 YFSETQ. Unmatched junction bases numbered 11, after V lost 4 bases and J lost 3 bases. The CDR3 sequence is CASSPSGSRWEETQYF. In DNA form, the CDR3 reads TGCGCCAGCAGCCCGAGCGGGAGTCGCTGGGAAGAGACCCAGTACTTC.

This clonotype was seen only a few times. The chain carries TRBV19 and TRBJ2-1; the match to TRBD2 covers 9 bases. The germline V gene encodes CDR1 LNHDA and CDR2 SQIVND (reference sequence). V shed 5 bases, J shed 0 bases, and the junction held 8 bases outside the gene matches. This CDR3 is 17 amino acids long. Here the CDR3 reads CASSPRLAESSYNEQFF. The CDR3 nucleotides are TGTGCCAGTAGTCCCAGACTAGCGGAAAGCTCCTACAATGAGCAGTTCTTC.

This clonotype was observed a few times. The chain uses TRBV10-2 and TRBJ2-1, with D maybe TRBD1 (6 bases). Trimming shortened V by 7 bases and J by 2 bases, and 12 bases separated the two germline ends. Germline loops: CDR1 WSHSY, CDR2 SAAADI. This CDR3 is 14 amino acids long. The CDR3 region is CASKARDTYNEQFF. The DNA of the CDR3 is TGCGCCAGCAAAGCCAGGGACACCTACAATGAGCAGTTCTTC.

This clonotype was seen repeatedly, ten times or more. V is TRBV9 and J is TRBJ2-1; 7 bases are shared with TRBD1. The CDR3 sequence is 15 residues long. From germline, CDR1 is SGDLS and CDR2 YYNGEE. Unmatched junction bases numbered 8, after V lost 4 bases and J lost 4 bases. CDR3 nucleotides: TGTGCCAGCAGCCCCCGGGACAGACAATACAATGAGCAGTTCTTC. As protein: CASSPRDRQYNEQFF.

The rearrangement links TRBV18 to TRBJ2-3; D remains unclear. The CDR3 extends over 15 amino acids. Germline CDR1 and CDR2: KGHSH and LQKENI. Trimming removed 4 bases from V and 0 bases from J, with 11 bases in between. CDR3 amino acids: CASSREHRSTDTQYF. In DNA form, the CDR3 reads TGTGCCAGCTCACGGGAACATCGGAGCACAGATACGCAGTATTTT.